This section outlines one T cell receptor beta chain sequence together with its context. The target antigen is unknown. MiXCR, run by TCRdb on the multiplex PCR reads, gives a single entry per CDR3 protein. Seen here are about 150,000 distinct CDR3 sequences, approximately 32% observed once, and the top ten hold roughly 2.2%. The data belong to a study of breast tumors, draining lymph nodes, adjacent tissues. Study findings and constraints: Most tumor T cells seemingly derive from lymph node, then expand in tumor. Tumor TCR diversity was below lymph nodes but above nontumor tissue. Luminal-like breast cancer showed significantly higher tumor–nontumor repertoire similarity than basal-like. Tumor T cell lymph node origin was a supported hypothesis, not proven.

V was shortened by 4 bases and J by 0 bases, with 10 bases between the two germline ends. CDR3 length equals 14 residues. Germline V gene lookup returns CDR1 SGDLS and CDR2 YYNGEE. Breast cancer patients provided tissue from their axillary draining lymph nodes. The chain uses TRBV9 and TRBJ1-2; possibly TRBD1 for D (5 bases). The clonotype originates from a female donor with breast cancer. Some clones in this sample may be carry-over from other donors' samples. Sequencing input: axillary lymph node tissue. DNA for the CDR3: TGTGCCAGCAGCCCGCAGACAGCTAACTATGGCTACACCTTC. Its protein is CASSPQTANYGYTF.